Below, 15 T cell receptor beta chains from the same sample are listed, as sequenced in a study of cytomegalovirus exposure and HLA in healthy donors. PCR primers comprised 60 Vbeta and 13 Jbeta primers. The method was immunoSEQ multiplex PCR; TCRdb's version includes in-frame clones alone and lacks a portion of them. The sample has about 170,000 clones. The material sequenced was PBMCs. The origin of the receptors is a woman aged 18 to 35 in good health and CMV-seropositive.

V gene TRBV6-1 combines with J gene TRBJ2-3; 8 bases are a match to TRBD2. The germline gives CDR1 MNHNS, CDR2 SASEGT. The ends lost 6 bases at V and 5 bases at J; junction bases unmatched: 7. The CDR3 has 14 residues. Here the CDR3 reads CASRSGLGGDTQYF. CDR3 DNA sequence: TGTGCCAGCAGATCGGGACTAGGGGGAGATACGCAGTATTTT.

The chain uses TRBV18 and TRBJ2-1; possibly TRBD1 for D (6 bases). Germline V CDR1 and CDR2: KGHSH, LQKENI. V lost 1 base and J lost 4, with 17 bases in between. The CDR3 has 17 residues. The chain's CDR3 is CASSPRVTGTLYNEQFF. CDR3 DNA: TGTGCCAGCTCACCACGGGTGACCGGGACACTTTACAATGAGCAGTTCTTC.

The V and J genes are TRBV2 and TRBJ1-3; D perhaps matches TRBD1 (5 bases). Trimming removed 3 bases at V and 0 bases at J, with 9 bases between. The germline gives CDR1 SNHLY, CDR2 FYNNEI. This CDR3 contains 15 residues. CDR3: CASSEGPRSGNTIYF. The DNA for the CDR3 is TGTGCCAGCAGTGAGGGGCCCCGCTCTGGAAACACCATATATTTT.

The rearrangement links TRBV7-6 to TRBJ1-4; D perhaps matches TRBD1 (6 bases). The CDR3 runs to 15 residues. The ends were cut back, 4 bases at V and 5 bases at J, with 14 bases in the middle. In germline, CDR1 is SGHVS, CDR2 FNYEAQ. CDR3 coding DNA: TGTGCCAGCAGCTCGATCCGGACAGACAATGAAAAACTGTTTTTT. Translating gives CASSSIRTDNEKLFF.

The chain has TRBV19 and TRBJ1-5; 7 positions match TRBD1. Germline loops: CDR1 LNHDA, CDR2 SQIVND (reference sequence). The CDR3 is made up of 15 amino acids. V gave up 3 bases and J gave up 7 bases; unmatched junction bases: 9. This chain's CDR3 is CASSIGWQGGQPQHF. Here the CDR3 DNA reads TGTGCCAGTAGTATCGGGTGGCAGGGGGGCCAGCCCCAGCATTTT. Full variable domain (remainder filled in from reference TRBV19 and TRBJ1-5): DGGITQSPKYLFRKEGQNVTLSCEQNLNHDAMYWYRQDPGQGLRLIYYSQIVNDFQKGDIAEGYSVSREKKESFPLTVTSAQKNPTAFYLCASSIGWQGGQPQHFGDGTRLSIL.

The chain has TRBV7-2 and TRBJ2-2; TRBD1 might be the D (6 bases). Germline values: CDR1 SGHTA, CDR2 FQGNSA. The CDR3 extends over 15 amino acids. Trimming removed 3 bases from V and 0 bases from J, with 8 bases in between. CDR3 region: CASSLGTTNTGELFF. The CDR3 DNA reads TGTGCCAGCAGCTTGGGGACAACGAACACCGGGGAGCTGTTTTTT.

The chain couples TRBV9 to TRBJ2-5, with 8 bases lining up with TRBD2. CDR3 size: 16 residues. V dropped 3 bases and J dropped 1; count of bases not matched to a gene: 8. The germline V gene encodes CDR1 SGDLS and CDR2 YYNGEE. CDR3 DNA: TGTGCCAGCAGCGCAGGCGGGCTAGCGGGCCAAGAGACCCAGTACTTC. Amino acid sequence: CASSAGGLAGQETQYF.

Note on this clone: This sample also contains other DNA sequences that code for the same CDR3. The chain carries TRBV7-2 and TRBJ1-1, with D possibly matching TRBD1 (5 bases). The germline CDR1 and CDR2 sequences are SGHTA and FQGNSA. The CDR3 length is 14 residues. V lost 1 base and J 1 base, leaving 7 bases between the germline ends. In nucleotides, the CDR3 is TGTGCCAGCAGCTTAGGACAGAGGAACACTGAAGCTTTCTTT. It is translated as CASSLGQRNTEAFF. Based on the CDR3 plus reference TRBV7-2 and TRBJ1-1, the full variable domain is GAGVSQSPSNKVTEKGKDVELRCDPISGHTALYWYRQSLGQGLEFLIYFQGNSAPDKSGLPSDRFSAERTGGSVSTLTIQRTQQEDSAVYLCASSLGQRNTEAFFGQGTRLTVV.

The V and J genes are TRBV5-1 and TRBJ2-3; 14 nucleotides agree with TRBD2. Germline CDR1 is SGHRS and CDR2 is YFSETQ. CDR3 length: 19 residues. Trimming at V came to 3 bases and at J to 3 bases, leaving 12 bases not matched to a gene. The CDR3 loop reads CASSSGLAGVAGLTDTQYF. For the CDR3, the DNA is TGCGCCAGCAGCTCGGGACTAGCGGGAGTGGCCGGTTTAACAGATACGCAGTATTTT.

The chain employs TRBV5-4 and TRBJ2-1, with TRBD2 matching over 11 bases. Losses at the gene ends were 2 bases for V and 8 bases for J; bases not matched to a gene: 3. This CDR3 comprises 14 residues. Germline V gives CDR1 SGHNT, CDR2 YYREEE (reference sequence). CDR3 sequence (DNA): TGTGCCAGCAGCTTTAGCGGGGGGGCCTATGAGCAGTTCTTC. This translates into CASSFSGGAYEQFF.

The V gene is TRBV19, the J gene TRBJ2-3; 7 nucleotides line up with TRBD1. Trimming at V came to 5 bases and at J to 0 bases, leaving 8 bases not matched to a gene. Germline V gene lookup returns CDR1 LNHDA and CDR2 SQIVND (reference sequence). CDR3 length: 16 amino acids. The CDR3 DNA sequence: TGTGCCAGTAGTTCGGGACAGTCTCCTAGCACAGATACGCAGTATTTT. Its translation is CASSSGQSPSTDTQYF.

The chain uses TRBV5-6 and TRBJ1-6, with 8 bases that match TRBD1. The CDR3 consists of 15 residues. The V segment lost 2 bases and the J segment 8 bases; nucleotides outside the gene matches: 6. CDR1 is SGHDT, CDR2 YYEEEE, per germline. The CDR3 here is CASSLAGGWDSPLHF. The CDR3 coding sequence is TGTGCCAGCAGCTTAGCAGGGGGCTGGGATTCACCCCTCCACTTT.

V gene TRBV30 combines with J gene TRBJ2-3, with 10 bases that match TRBD2. J lost 7 bases, V lost 1 base, and 14 bases had no gene match. The germline gives CDR1 GTSNPN, CDR2 SVGIG (reference sequence). The CDR3 totals 17 residues. The CDR3 sequence is CAWSALGTSGERNTQYF. For the CDR3, the DNA is TGTGCCTGGAGTGCCCTGGGTACTAGCGGGGAAAGGAATACGCAGTATTTT.

V gene TRBV7-2 combines with J gene TRBJ2-1, with D perhaps TRBD2 (5 bases). The germline V gene encodes CDR1 SGHTA and CDR2 FQGNSA. CDR3 length: 12 residues. Between the trimmed V and J ends, which lost 4 bases and 10 bases, there was a span of 11 bases. The CDR3 protein is CASSSRPGEQFF. The CDR3 DNA sequence: TGTGCCAGCAGCTCCCGACCGGGGGAGCAGTTCTTC.

The V call is TRBV7-2, the J call TRBJ1-1; D is perhaps TRBD1 (5 bases). The germline gives CDR1 SGHTA, CDR2 FQGNSA. The CDR3 is made up of 13 amino acids. Trimming cost V 6 bases and J 6 bases, with 14 bases left between them. This CDR3 is CASSIVEGSEAFF. For the CDR3, the DNA is TGTGCCAGCAGTATAGTGGAGGGGTCTGAAGCTTTCTTT. Drawing the rest from reference TRBV7-2 and TRBJ1-1, the complete variable domain is GAGVSQSPSNKVTEKGKDVELRCDPISGHTALYWYRQSLGQGLEFLIYFQGNSAPDKSGLPSDRFSAERTGGSVSTLTIQRTQQEDSAVYLCASSIVEGSEAFFGQGTRLTVV.